Below, 17 T cell receptor beta chains from the same sample are listed, as sequenced in a study of human T cells and chemical hapten exposure. In TCRdb, the RACE reads were re-called with MiXCR into one record per CDR3 protein. The sample has approximately 45,000 distinct CDR3 sequences, 3.5% to 4.5% seen once. Noted time point: healthy volunteer bleed at 2 weeks. Unfractionated whole blood served as the source for total RNA extraction. Sequenced input: whole blood. All receptors come from a female donor in good health. Some clones in this sample may be carry-over from other donors' samples.

The sample holds many counts of this clonotype. V is TRBV7-2 and J is TRBJ2-3; the D gene is possibly TRBD2 (6 bases). This CDR3 region has 17 residues. V gave up 3 bases and J gave up 0 bases, with 16 bases separating them. Germline lookup yields CDR1 SGHTA and CDR2 FQGNSA. The CDR3 sequence is CASSLGGADSSTDTQYF. CDR3 nucleotides: TGTGCCAGCAGCTTGGGCGGGGCCGACTCTAGCACAGATACGCAGTATTTT.

This clonotype occurred many times. The gene calls are TRBV4-3 and TRBJ1-1, with D perhaps matching TRBD1 (5 bases). CDR1 and CDR2 (germline): LGHNA, YSLEER. The length of the CDR3 is 14 residues. V was clipped by 1 base and J by 5 bases, with 11 bases between them. In DNA form, the CDR3 reads TGCGCCAGCAGCCAAGCAGGGTTTTGGACTGAAGCTTTCTTT. It codes for CASSQAGFWTEAFF.

Many counts were recorded for this clonotype. The rearrangement joins TRBV6-2 or TRBV6-3 to TRBJ2-3; maybe TRBD1 (8 bases). With 6 bases removed from V and 1 base from J, the gap between germline ends came to 17 bases. The CDR3 totals 16 residues. Germline CDR1 and CDR2: MNHEY and SVGEGT. CDR3 DNA: TGTGCCAGCAGGCCATGGACAGGGAGGGGCACAGATACGCAGTATTTT. Translated: CASRPWTGRGTDTQYF.

This clonotype is labeled medium-sized. CDR3 amino acids: CASSQDPGLGVQYF. The CDR3 DNA follows: TGCGCCAGCAGCCAAGATCCCGGGCTTGGAGTGCAGTACTTC. The chain is built from TRBV4-3 and TRBJ2-7; D unresolved. The CDR3 length is 14 residues. Trimming shortened V by 0 bases and J by 9 bases, and 15 bases separated the two germline ends. The germline V gene has CDR1 LGHNA and CDR2 YSLEER.

This rearrangement joins TRBV12-3 or TRBV12-4 to TRBJ2-1; TRBD2 agrees at 10 bases. Trimming removed 6 bases from V and 4 bases from J; junction bases left unmatched: 6. The CDR3 contains 15 residues. The CDR3 nucleotides read TGTGCCAGCAGCCCCGTAGCGGGGGGATACAATGAGCAGTTCTTC. Translating gives CASSPVAGGYNEQFF.

This clonotype was detected only a few times. The chain joins TRBV7-3 to TRBJ2-3; D may be TRBD1 (5 bases). Trimming took off 4 bases at V and 2 bases at J, with 16 bases between the two ends. This CDR3 spans 16 amino acids. In germline, CDR1 is SGHTA, CDR2 FQGTGA. CDR3 DNA sequence: TGTGCCAGCAGCTCCAGCCCCGGCAGGGACACAGATACGCAGTATTTT. Translated, it gives CASSSSPGRDTDTQYF.

A few counts support this clonotype. The V call is TRBV29-1, the J call TRBJ2-7, with 12 nucleotides matching TRBD1. The CDR3 contains 14 residues. The J segment lost 3 bases and the V segment lost 5 bases, leaving 5 bases of the junction unmatched. The germline V gene encodes CDR1 SQVTM and CDR2 ANQGSEA. The CDR3 DNA follows: TGCAGCGTTTCCGGGACAGGGGGCAGCTACGAGCAGTACTTC. This codes for CSVSGTGGSYEQYF.

Comments on this clonotype: Being one base from a much bigger clone, this may be a read error. The J gene is TRBJ1-1, the V gene TRBV6-2 or TRBV6-3, with D possibly being TRBD1 (5 bases). The germline CDR1 and CDR2 sequences are MNHEY and SVGEGT. The CDR3 totals 13 residues. The V gene lost 3 bases and the J gene lost 3 bases, with 8 bases spanning the gap. CDR3 DNA: TGTGCCAGCAGTTATCGCAGGGACACTGAAGCTTTCTTT. Protein product: CASSYRRDTEAFF.

V and J are TRBV10-3 and TRBJ2-7; 13 positions agree with TRBD2. Germline V gene data show CDR1 as ENHRY and CDR2 as SYGVKD. The junction had 4 bases not matched to a gene; V was cut back by 8 bases and J by 6 bases. The CDR3 consists of 13 residues. For the CDR3, the DNA is TGTGCCATCTCTGGACTAGCGGGGGCCGAGCAGTACTTC. It codes for CAISGLAGAEQYF.

This chain joins TRBV7-9 and TRBJ1-3; 8 nucleotides match TRBD1. Germline lookup yields CDR1 SEHNR and CDR2 FQNEAQ (reference sequence). The CDR3 length is 16 residues. J lost 4 bases, V lost 5 bases, and 10 bases had no gene match. This CDR3 reads CASSPRTGRHGNTIYF. Here the CDR3 DNA reads TGTGCCAGCAGCCCCCGGACAGGGCGGCACGGAAACACCATATATTTT.

This clonotype was counted ten times or more. The chain couples TRBV12-5 to TRBJ2-3; 9 nucleotides agree with TRBD2. The CDR3 totals 17 residues. Germline V CDR1 and CDR2: LGHNT, FRNRAP. Trimming cost V 7 bases and J 6 bases; bases outside gene matches: 17. CDR3 amino acids: CASALGDAGGPGDTQYF. CDR3 in DNA: TGTGCTAGTGCCCTTGGTGACGCGGGGGGGCCCGGGGATACGCAGTATTTT. Using reference TRBV12-5 and TRBJ2-3 for the parts outside the CDR3, the full variable domain is DARVTQTPRHKVTEMGQEVTMRCQPILGHNTVFWYRQTMMQGLELLAYFRNRAPLDDSGMPKDRFSAEMPDATLATLKIQPSEPRDSAVYFCASALGDAGGPGDTQYFGPGTRLTVL.

This clonotype appeared many times. The V call is TRBV6-6, the J call TRBJ2-2, with D perhaps TRBD2 (6 bases). Trimming took off 6 bases at V and 8 bases at J, with 16 bases between the two ends. Germline V CDR1 and CDR2: MNHNY, SVGAGI (reference sequence). The CDR3 contains 14 residues. CDR3 protein: CASSSPTRIGELFF. The CDR3 DNA reads as TGTGCCAGCAGCTCCCCGACTAGAATTGGGGAGCTGTTTTTT.

This clonotype was seen many times. CDR3 nucleotide sequence: TGTGCTAGTGGTTTGGTACGTTGGGGGAGGGAGCAGCCCCAGCATTTT. It is translated as CASGLVRWGREQPQHF. The chain recombines TRBV12-5 with TRBJ1-5, with D perhaps TRBD1 (5 bases). Trimming removed 0 bases from V and 7 bases from J, with 16 bases in between. This CDR3 has 16 amino acids. Germline V gene sequence: CDR1 LGHNT, CDR2 FRNRAP.

This clonotype was counted only a few times. The rearrangement uses TRBV28 and TRBJ1-5, with D perhaps TRBD1 (5 bases). V was shortened by 1 base and J by 6 bases, with 16 bases between the two germline ends. The CDR3 covers 16 residues. Germline V CDR1 and CDR2: MDHEN, SYDVKM. CDR3 in DNA: TGTGCCAGCAGTTTATATTCGGGGGACGAGAGTCAGCCCCAGCATTTT. As protein: CASSLYSGDESQPQHF.

This clonotype was seen only a few times. The rearrangement uses TRBV12-3 or TRBV12-4 and TRBJ1-4; D possibly corresponds to TRBD1 (6 bases). V lost 1 base and J lost 4, with 10 bases in between. The CDR3 has 15 residues. The CDR3 loop is CASSLGGGVNEKLFF. The DNA for the CDR3 is TGTGCCAGCAGTTTAGGGGGGGGCGTTAATGAAAAACTGTTTTTT.

This clonotype appeared many times. CDR3 DNA sequence: TGTGCCAGCAGTGAACTGGCACTTTATAGCAATCAGCCCCAGCATTTT. It translates to CASSELALYSNQPQHF. The chain couples TRBV2 to TRBJ1-5; D gene unclear. The CDR3 runs 16 residues. Trimming shortened V by 2 bases and J by 0 bases, and 11 bases separated the two germline ends. Germline lookup yields CDR1 SNHLY and CDR2 FYNNEI.

To note about this clonotype: One end of the junction is discordant with germline, which a read error may explain. This chain joins TRBV5-4 and TRBJ2-3; 10 nucleotides agree with TRBD2. Germline CDR1 and CDR2: SGHNT and YYREEE (reference sequence). The CDR3 spans 16 residues. CDR3 coding DNA: TGTGCCAGCCGAAAATCACTAGCGGGGAACACAGATTCGCAGTATTTT. It is translated as CASRKSLAGNTDSQYF.